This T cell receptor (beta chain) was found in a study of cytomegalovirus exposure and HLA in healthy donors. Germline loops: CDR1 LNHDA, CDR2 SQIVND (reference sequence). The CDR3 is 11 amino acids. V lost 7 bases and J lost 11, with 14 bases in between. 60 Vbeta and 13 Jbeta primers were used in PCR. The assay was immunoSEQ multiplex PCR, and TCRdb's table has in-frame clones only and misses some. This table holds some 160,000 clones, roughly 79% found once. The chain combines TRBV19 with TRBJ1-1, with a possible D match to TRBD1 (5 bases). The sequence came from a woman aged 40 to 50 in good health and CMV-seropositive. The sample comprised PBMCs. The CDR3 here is CASTAGVGAFF. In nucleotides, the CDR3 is TGTGCCAGTACGGCGGGGGTAGGTGCTTTCTTT.